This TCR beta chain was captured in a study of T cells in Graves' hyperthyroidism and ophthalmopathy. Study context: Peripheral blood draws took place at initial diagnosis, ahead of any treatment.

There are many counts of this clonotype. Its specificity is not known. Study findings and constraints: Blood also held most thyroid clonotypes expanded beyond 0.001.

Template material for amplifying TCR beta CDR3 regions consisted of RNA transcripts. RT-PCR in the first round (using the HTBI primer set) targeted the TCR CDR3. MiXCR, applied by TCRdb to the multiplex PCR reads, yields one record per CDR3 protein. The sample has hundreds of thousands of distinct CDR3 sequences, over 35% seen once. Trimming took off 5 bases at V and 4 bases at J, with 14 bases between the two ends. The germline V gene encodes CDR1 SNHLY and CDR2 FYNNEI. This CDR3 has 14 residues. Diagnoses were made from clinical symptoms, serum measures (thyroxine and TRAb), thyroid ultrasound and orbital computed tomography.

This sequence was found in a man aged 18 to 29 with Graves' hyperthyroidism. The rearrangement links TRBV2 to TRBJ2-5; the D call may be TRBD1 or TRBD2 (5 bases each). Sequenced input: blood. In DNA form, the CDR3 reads TGTGCCAGCAGTAGGGGCCGGGGAAGAGAGACCCAGTACTTC. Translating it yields CASSRGRGRETQYF. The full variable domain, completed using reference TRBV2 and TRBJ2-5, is EPEVTQTPSHQVTQMGQEVILRCVPISNHLYFYWYRQILGQKVEFLVSFYNNEISEKSEIFDDQFSVERPDGSNFTLKIRSTKLEDSAMYFCASSRGRGRETQYFGPGTRLLVL.